Each of the 12 T cell receptor beta chains below was sequenced from the same sample in a study of shared clonotypes between healthy human individuals. Only CD45RO-negative cells positively selected for CCR7 counted as naive CD8 cells, so terminally differentiated effector memory CD45RA+ cells were excluded. Only in-frame clones appear in the TCRdb table, and some are missing; sequencing was by immunoSEQ multiplex PCR. This table holds around 1,900,000 clones, 85% to 95% found once. Material: naive CD8+ T cells from PBMCs. The receptors shown here come from a man between 18 and 35 years old in good health. Some clones in this sample may be carry-over from other donors' samples.

The chain carries TRBV18 and TRBJ1-2; tentatively, D is TRBD1 (5 bases). V was pared by 1 base and J by 3 bases, with 15 bases between. Germline assignment: CDR1 KGHSH and CDR2 LQKENI. CDR3 length: 16 amino acids. This CDR3 reads CASSPLPTAGYYGYTF. In DNA form, the CDR3 reads TGTGCCAGCTCACCACTTCCGACAGCGGGGTACTATGGCTACACCTTC.

The chain links TRBV7-9 to TRBJ2-5, with a tentative D call TRBD1 (6 bases). Trimming took 1 base from V and 3 from J, leaving 12 bases between them. The CDR3 loop spans 15 amino acids. Germline lookup yields CDR1 SEHNR and CDR2 FQNEAQ (reference sequence). This chain's CDR3 is CASSLEQGKKETQYF. CDR3 coding DNA: TGTGCCAGCAGCTTAGAACAGGGAAAGAAAGAGACCCAGTACTTC.

This chain joins TRBV11-2 and TRBJ2-6; D gene unclear. Between the trimmed V and J ends, which lost 5 bases and 0 bases, there was a span of 14 bases. Germline CDR1 and CDR2: SGHAT and FQNNGV. The CDR3 length is 17 residues. The DNA of the CDR3 is TGTGCCAGCAGCCATCCTGGACGGACCTCTGGGGCCAACGTCCTGACTTTC. Protein product: CASSHPGRTSGANVLTF.

The chain joins TRBV5-1 to TRBJ2-7; 8 bases fit TRBD1. The length of the CDR3 is 15 residues. Unmatched junction bases numbered 7, after V lost 3 bases and J lost 2 bases. Germline V lookup: CDR1 SGHRS, CDR2 YFSETQ. This CDR3 is CASSSIHRGTYEQYF. The CDR3 nucleotides read TGCGCCAGCAGCTCGATCCACAGGGGGACCTACGAGCAGTACTTC. The full variable domain, completed using reference TRBV5-1 and TRBJ2-7, is KAGVTQTPRYLIKTRGQQVTLSCSPISGHRSVSWYQQTPGQGLQFLFEYFSETQRNKGNFPGRFSGRQFSNSRSEMNVSTLELGDSALYLCASSSIHRGTYEQYFGPGTRLTVT.

This clone showed up just once. The chain couples TRBV27 to TRBJ2-1, with D tentatively TRBD2 (6 bases). The germline V and J ends were trimmed by 7 bases and 8 bases, with 24 bases remaining between them. The germline V gene has CDR1 MNHEY and CDR2 SMNVEV (reference sequence). The CDR3 is 16 residues long. Written as DNA, the CDR3 is TGTGCCAGCACTTCTTTAAGGACGGGGGTAATAGATGAGCAGTTCTTC. The encoded protein is CASTSLRTGVIDEQFF.

The CDR3 loop is CATRRSSYEQYF. In nucleotides, the CDR3 is TGTGCCACCCGAAGAAGCTCCTACGAGCAGTACTTC. This chain links TRBV10-3 with TRBJ2-7, with unresolved D. Trimming took 10 bases from V and 0 from J, leaving 10 bases between them. Germline lookup yields CDR1 ENHRY and CDR2 SYGVKD. CDR3 length: 12 residues.

V usage is TRBV9 and J usage is TRBJ2-2, with D possibly being TRBD1 or TRBD2 (5 bases each). In germline, CDR1 is SGDLS, CDR2 YYNGEE. The CDR3 length is 15 residues. V was shortened by 4 bases and J by 4 bases, with 14 bases between the two germline ends. The DNA for the CDR3 is TGTGCCAGCAGCCCACTAGGGACGTCCACCGGGGAGCTGTTTTTT. It encodes CASSPLGTSTGELFF.

The V and J genes are TRBV16 and TRBJ1-2; D unresolved. The CDR3 sequence is 12 residues long. Trimming left V 2 bases short and J 6 bases short, with 7 bases between. The germline gives CDR1 KGHSY, CDR2 FQNENV. The CDR3 loop is CASSQGQNGYTF. CDR3 nucleotides: TGTGCCAGCAGCCAAGGCCAGAATGGCTACACCTTC.

The chain uses TRBV4-2 and TRBJ2-3, with TRBD2 matching over 11 bases. Per the germline V gene, CDR1 is LGHNA and CDR2 is YNFKEQ. This CDR3 region has 16 residues. V lost 4 bases to trimming and J lost 1 base; unmatched junction nucleotides: 4. CDR3 sequence reads: CASSPIAGGGTDTQYF. CDR3 DNA sequence: TGTGCCAGCAGCCCAATAGCGGGAGGGGGCACAGATACGCAGTATTTT.

V is TRBV4-2 and J is TRBJ2-1; 7 nucleotides match TRBD2. The ends lost 5 bases at V and 8 bases at J; junction bases unmatched: 12. In germline, CDR1 is LGHNA, CDR2 YNFKEQ. This CDR3 contains 15 residues. DNA for the CDR3: TGTGCCAGCAGCTTCGGTACTAGCGTCGGATATGAGCAGTTCTTC. As protein: CASSFGTSVGYEQFF.

The V call is TRBV9, the J call TRBJ2-3; D gene uncertain. Looked up from germline, CDR1 is SGDLS and CDR2 is YYNGEE. The CDR3 contains 17 residues. The V end was cut by 3 bases, the J end by 1 base, with 18 bases between. CDR3 residues: CASSEVVGGDGTDTQYF. Here the CDR3 DNA reads TGTGCCAGCAGCGAAGTGGTGGGCGGTGATGGCACAGATACGCAGTATTTT.

V usage is TRBV27 and J usage is TRBJ2-1; TRBD2 is a possible D gene (5 bases). Deletions cut 11 bases from V and 2 bases from J, with 10 bases between. The CDR3 sequence is 12 residues long. Germline values: CDR1 MNHEY, CDR2 SMNVEV (reference sequence). The CDR3 sequence: CAARATYNEQFF. The CDR3 coding sequence is TGTGCCGCGAGGGCCACCTACAATGAGCAGTTCTTC.